The clone carrying this T cell receptor delta chain was seen once. Its antigen remains unidentified. This record comes from a study of γδ T cells in repeated Plasmodium falciparum infection. Bulk repertoires came from Vgamma9/Vdelta2+ or Vdelta2-negative gammadelta T cells flow-sorted from PBMC. TRG and TRD sequences were obtained from every sorted gammadelta sample. TCRdb applied CATT to the multiplex PCR reads for clone calling. The sample records tens of thousands of delta-chain clones, 1.6% being singletons. Overall study findings and caveats: Compared with Australian children, Malian Vdelta2-negative repertoires seemed more clonal, less diverse, less shared. The Malian cohort came from a small rural village of predominantly one ethnic group.

The CDR3 consists of 20 residues. Germline V gene sequence: CDR1 TSWWSYY, CDR2 QGS. The trim removed 3 bases at V and 7 bases at J, leaving 22 bases unmatched. The receptor was isolated from a pool of human donors (malaria-infected and uninfected, not separated). The V and J genes are TRDV1 and TRDJ1, with 11 positions matching TRDD3. Matching the DNA to germline supplied the J gene, which TCRdb does not give. The sample consisted of gamma-delta T cells from blood. CDR3 sequence (DNA): TGTGCTCTTGGGGAGACCCACCACGGGGGCTGGGGGATACTTTGGGCTAAACTCATCTTT. Its translation is CALGETHHGGWGILWAKLIF.